The T cell receptor (beta chain) under discussion was sequenced for a study of identical twins. Concerning this clonotype itself: The junction does not match germline at one end; this may be a read error.

The CDR3 extends over 15 amino acids. Germline loops: CDR1 SSHAT, CDR2 FNYEAQ (reference sequence). Using its own MiXCR run on the 5' RACE reads, TCRdb lists one record per CDR3 protein. This sample yields roughly 570,000 distinct CDR3 sequences, of which just under 10% are seen a single time; roughly 3% belongs to the top ten. These data were likewise used in another study, on yellow fever vaccine responses in identical twins.

The chain couples TRBV7-7 to TRBJ1-4; D is perhaps TRBD1 (6 bases). Sequencing was performed on PBMCs. The TCR comes from a woman between 18 and 29 years old in good health. The chain's CDR3 is CASSLAAGANEKLFF. CDR3 nucleotide sequence: TGTGCTAGCAGCTTAGCGGCAGGGGCGAATGAAAAACTGTTTTTT. Supplemented by reference TRBV7-7 and TRBJ1-4, the full variable domain reads GAGVSQSPRYKVTKRGQDVTLRCDPISSHATLYWYQQALGQGPEFLTYFNYEAQPDKSGLPSDRFSAERPEGSISTLTIQRTEQRDSAMYRCASSLAAGANEKLFFGSGTQLSVL.